Sequencing of this T cell receptor beta chain was carried out in a study of Ad26.COV2.S vaccination and SARS-CoV-2 variants. Overall study context: The donor participated in the COV1001 trial, in its Ad26.COV2.S arm. Ad26.COV2.S shots went into the muscle once or twice, 56 days apart.

Germline CDR1 is SGHDT and CDR2 is YYEEEE. This CDR3 has 14 amino acids. The J segment lost 6 bases and the V segment lost 5 bases, leaving 9 bases of the junction unmatched. Regarding treatment: some 19 received Ad26.COV2.S at low or high dose, single or two shots; several received placebo; per-sample allocation not given. The investigators took samples on day 63 after the first vaccine or placebo injection. Donor was an adult aged 18-55 years in Boston. General study findings and limits: Post-vaccination breadth of spike-specific CD8+ and CD4+ T cell responses was reportedly substantial.

Measured with immunoSEQ multiplex PCR; TCRdb has only the in-frame clones, and not every one. The repertoire consists of about 320,000 clones, with roughly 86% occurring once and the leading ten covering roughly 1.9%. As concerns this clone: Its antigen is not known.

This clonotype was sampled from a person aged 18-65 years who received the Ad26.COV2.S COVID-19 vaccine or a placebo. Sample: peripheral blood, taken in a trial of Ad26.COV2.S vaccine versus placebo. The chain carries TRBV5-6 and TRBJ1-2; 8 positions match TRBD1. The CDR3 region is CASRLAGGADGYTF. The CDR3 DNA reads as TGTGCCAGCAGGCTCGCAGGGGGCGCGGATGGCTACACCTTC.